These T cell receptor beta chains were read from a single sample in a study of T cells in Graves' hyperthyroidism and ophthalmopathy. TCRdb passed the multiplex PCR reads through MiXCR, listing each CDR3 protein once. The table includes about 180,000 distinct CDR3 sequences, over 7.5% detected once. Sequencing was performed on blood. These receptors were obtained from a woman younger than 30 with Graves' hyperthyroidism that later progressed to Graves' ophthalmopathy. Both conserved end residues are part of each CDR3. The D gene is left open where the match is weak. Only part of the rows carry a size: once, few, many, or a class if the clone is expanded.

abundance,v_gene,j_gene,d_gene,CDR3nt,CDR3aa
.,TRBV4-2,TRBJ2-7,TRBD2,TGTGCCAGCAGCCAAGATCCAGGGGGACGGACTAGCGGGAGGAAGCAGTACTTC,CASSQDPGGRTSGRKQYF
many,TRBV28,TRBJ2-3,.,TGTGCCAGCAGTATACTAGTAACAACAGATACGCAGTATTTT,CASSILVTTDTQYF
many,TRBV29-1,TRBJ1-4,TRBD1,TGCAGCGTTGGGAGAGGGGGCGCTGAAAAACTGTTTTTT,CSVGRGGAEKLFF
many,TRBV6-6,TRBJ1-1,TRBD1,TGTGCCAGCAGTTACCGTTTGGGGGACAGGGACGACACTGAAGCTTTCTTT,CASSYRLGDRDDTEAFF
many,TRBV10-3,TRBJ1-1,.,TGTGCCATCAGTGAGTCTCAGTTCACTGAAGCTTTCTTT,CAISESQFTEAFF
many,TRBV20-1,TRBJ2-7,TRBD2,TGCAGTGCTAGTACCCCGGGACTAGCTCCCTACGAGCAGTACTTC,CSASTPGLAPYEQYF
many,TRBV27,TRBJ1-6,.,TGTGCCAGCAGTATCTCCCCCCGGGGTCTTAGTTCACCCCTCCACTTT,CASSISPRGLSSPLHF
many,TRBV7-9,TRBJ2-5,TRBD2,TGTGCCAGCAGCTTAGCGTCGCTACTAGCGGGAGTTGGGGAGACCCAGTACTTC,CASSLASLLAGVGETQYF
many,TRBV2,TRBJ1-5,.,TGTGCCAGCAGTGAGGGGCAGGGGATTAATAGCAATCAGCCCCAGCATTTT,CASSEGQGINSNQPQHF
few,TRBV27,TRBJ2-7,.,TGTGCCAGCAAATCAACAGGTTACTACGAGCAGTACTTC,CASKSTGYYEQYF
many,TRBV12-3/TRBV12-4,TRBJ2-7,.,TGTGCCAGCAGTTTACCCAGGGTGTCATACTACGAGCAGTACTTC,CASSLPRVSYYEQYF
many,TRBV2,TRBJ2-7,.,TGTGCCAGCAGTGAAAGAAAGGTCGCACGCGAGCAGTACTTC,CASSERKVAREQYF
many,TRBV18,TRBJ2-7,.,TGTGCCAGCTCTCTATATAAAGGATACGAGCAGTACTTC,CASSLYKGYEQYF
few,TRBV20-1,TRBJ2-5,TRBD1,TGCAGTGCACTCAGAACAGGGGGAACGAAGACCCAGTACTTC,CSALRTGGTKTQYF